This T cell receptor (beta chain) came from a study of blood T cell repertoires in COVID-19. For the study at large: Nucleic acid was either cDNA or gDNA, and it came from T cells, B-cell-depleted T cells, or PBMCs.

Original processing methods: Quantification of nucleated cells was approximated via reference gene primer amplification. Using immunoSEQ multiplex PCR, the repertoire was profiled, and TCRdb retains in-frame clones only, with some absent. D and trimming come from the DNA, and the V and J calls and clone size come from that table. The sample includes approximately 210,000 clones, around 82% of them seen just once. Germline V lookup: CDR1 MNHEY, CDR2 SVGAGI. J was trimmed by 2 bases and V by 7 bases; bases with no gene match: 10. The CDR3 has 15 residues. The chain recombines TRBV6-5 with TRBJ1-2, with 7 bases that match TRBD1. The sequencing sample was made of peripheral blood. This clonotype was sampled from a woman in her thirties or forties with acute or convalescent COVID-19. The CDR3 protein is CASNEIDRVNYGYTF. The CDR3 region has the DNA TGTGCCAGCAACGAGATCGACAGGGTGAACTATGGCTACACCTTC.